These 15 T cell receptor beta chains were all obtained from the same sample, sequenced in a study of T cell responses to AZD1222 COVID-19 vaccine. Here immunoSEQ multiplex PCR was the method, and the copy in TCRdb shows in-frame clones only, minus some. Altogether about 120,000 clones are present, approximately 90% being singletons, with the ten largest covering roughly 14%. Here the sequenced sample was peripheral blood, taken 28 days after the second AZD1222 dose. All receptors derive from an adult who received the AZD1222 COVID-19 vaccine.

The chain links TRBV5-6 to TRBJ1-3; tentatively, D is TRBD1 (5 bases). Trimming removed 3 bases at V and 2 bases at J, with 9 bases between. The germline V gene encodes CDR1 SGHDT and CDR2 YYEEEE. The CDR3 runs 14 residues. The CDR3, as DNA: TGTGCCAGCAGCTACGGGACGGCTGGAAACACCATATATTTT. Amino acid sequence: CASSYGTAGNTIYF.

The V and J genes are TRBV11-1 and TRBJ1-1; D call uncertain. The V end lost 1 base, the J end lost 0 bases, and 9 bases lay between the germline ends. CDR1 SGHAT and CDR2 FQDESV come from the germline V gene (reference sequence). The length of the CDR3 is 15 residues. The CDR3 loop is CASSLGAGMNTEAFF. CDR3 DNA: TGTGCCAGCAGCTTAGGCGCTGGCATGAACACTGAAGCTTTCTTT.

The chain recombines TRBV5-4 with TRBJ2-7; D might be TRBD2 (6 bases). The V gene's germline CDR1 is SGHNT and CDR2 YYREEE (reference sequence). V was cut by 4 bases and J by 6 bases, with 14 bases left in between. The CDR3 runs to 13 residues. CDR3: CASSIQGGSEQYF. The CDR3 DNA follows: TGTGCCAGCAGCATCCAAGGAGGGTCCGAGCAGTACTTC.

The chain recombines TRBV11-2 with TRBJ2-7; D is unclear. V lost 4 bases, J lost 0 bases, and 13 bases lay in between. The CDR3 contains 15 residues. CDR1 is SGHAT, CDR2 FQNNGV, per germline. The CDR3 bases are TGTGCCAGCAGCTCCCTAAGAGGAATCTCCTACGAGCAGTACTTC. The encoded protein is CASSSLRGISYEQYF.

The chain couples TRBV28 to TRBJ1-5, with a tentative D call TRBD1 (6 bases). The germline V gene has CDR1 MDHEN and CDR2 SYDVKM. The CDR3 covers 15 residues. Trimming removed 7 bases from V and 5 bases from J, with 18 bases in between. CDR3 residues: CASTSGGGFYQPQHF. The CDR3 coding sequence is TGTGCCAGCACCTCGGGAGGGGGGTTTTATCAGCCCCAGCATTTT.

This chain connects TRBV3-1 (or the pseudogene TRBV3-2) to TRBJ2-5, with 7 bases fitting TRBD1. Germline assignment: CDR1 LGHDT and CDR2 YNNKEL (reference sequence). V lost 4 bases and J lost 2; bases outside the gene matches: 10. CDR3 length: 16 amino acids. For the CDR3, the DNA is TGTGCCAGCAGCCTCAGGGGACAGATAACGCAAGAGACCCAGTACTTC. Its protein is CASSLRGQITQETQYF.

The chain employs TRBV6-5 and TRBJ1-2; D uncertain. Germline loops: CDR1 MNHEY, CDR2 SVGAGI. This CDR3 has 13 amino acids. Trimming cost V 0 bases and J 8 bases, with 10 bases left between them. The CDR3 nucleotides read TGTGCCAGCAGTTACTCGGCAGGAGGAGGCTACACCTTC. This translates into CASSYSAGGGYTF.

This rearrangement joins TRBV7-9 to TRBJ1-2, with 7 nucleotides matching TRBD1. Trimming at V came to 5 bases and at J to 0 bases, leaving 6 bases not matched to a gene. The CDR3 is 15 residues long. Germline V lookup: CDR1 SEHNR, CDR2 FQNEAQ (reference sequence). CDR3 sequence (DNA): TGTGCCAGCAGCATGGGGACAGCTCCTAACTATGGCTACACCTTC. It is translated as CASSMGTAPNYGYTF.

A few counts support this clone. The V gene is TRBV11-1, the J gene TRBJ2-2; D uncertain. Germline V gene sequence: CDR1 SGHAT, CDR2 FQDESV (reference sequence). There are 12 residues in the CDR3. The V gene lost 3 bases and the J gene lost 6 bases, with 5 bases spanning the gap. CDR3: CASSFIAGELFF. The DNA for the CDR3 is TGTGCCAGCAGCTTTATCGCCGGGGAGCTGTTTTTT.

The chain employs TRBV29-1 and TRBJ1-1; TRBD1 might be the D (6 bases). The CDR3 has 11 residues. Germline V lookup: CDR1 SQVTM, CDR2 ANQGSEA. Between the trimmed V and J ends, which lost 6 bases and 3 bases, there was a span of 8 bases. Here the CDR3 DNA reads TGCAGCGTAACAGGGCACACTGAAGCTTTCTTT. This codes for CSVTGHTEAFF.

V is TRBV10-2 and J is TRBJ1-4, with D perhaps matching TRBD1 (5 bases). This CDR3 spans 13 amino acids. Trimming pared 7 bases from V and 8 bases from J, leaving 14 bases between. The V gene's germline CDR1 is WSHSY and CDR2 SAAADI. DNA of the CDR3: TGCGCCAGCACCGAGGGGTTATCAGAAAAACTGTTTTTT. Its translation: CASTEGLSEKLFF.

Remarks on this clone: The sample contains more than one DNA sequence encoding this CDR3. V usage is TRBV3-1 (or the pseudogene TRBV3-2) and J usage is TRBJ2-3; 11 nucleotides agree with TRBD2. This CDR3 has 14 residues. With 6 bases clipped from V and 3 bases from J, the junction kept 2 bases outside the gene matches. Germline V gene sequence: CDR1 LGHDT, CDR2 YNNKEL (reference sequence). This chain's CDR3 is CASSGTSGTDTQYF. The CDR3 coding sequence is TGTGCCAGCAGTGGGACTAGCGGTACAGATACGCAGTATTTT.

V gene TRBV19 combines with J gene TRBJ2-7; D might be TRBD1 (6 bases). The V and J ends lost 5 bases and 5 bases respectively, with 10 bases between them. This CDR3 region has 12 residues. CDR1 LNHDA and CDR2 SQIVND come from the germline V gene (reference sequence). CDR3 bases: TGTGCCAGTAGTGTACAGGGTCACGAGCAGTACTTC. This encodes CASSVQGHEQYF.

The rearrangement joins TRBV27 to TRBJ1-1, with D unclear. In germline, CDR1 is MNHEY, CDR2 SMNVEV (reference sequence). V lost 5 bases to trimming and J lost 6 bases, with 16 bases between them. The CDR3 is made up of 14 amino acids. CDR3 residues: CASSLTRRYPEAFF. CDR3 sequence (DNA): TGTGCCAGCAGTCTAACCCGAAGATACCCTGAAGCTTTCTTT.

The chain employs TRBV7-3 and TRBJ1-5; D ambiguous. CDR3 length: 13 amino acids. Trimming removed 3 bases at V and 1 base at J, with 4 bases between. Per germline, CDR1 SGHTA and CDR2 FQGTGA. The CDR3 coding sequence is TGTGCCAGCAGCTTGGACAGCAATCAGCCCCAGCATTTT. It codes for CASSLDSNQPQHF.